Below are 11 T cell receptor beta chains sequenced from a single sample in a study of control samples from healthy donors and cancer patients. The assay was immunoSEQ multiplex PCR, and TCRdb's table has in-frame clones only and misses some. The table lists approximately 84,000 clones, roughly 91% of them singletons. Sequencing used blood. These receptor sequences come from a man between 25 and 39 years old in good health.

The chain links TRBV7-8 to TRBJ1-3; D is unclear. Germline V gene sequence: CDR1 SGHVS, CDR2 FQNEAQ. V was trimmed by 5 bases and J by 2 bases, leaving 4 bases between them. This CDR3 has 12 amino acids. CDR3 nucleotide sequence: TGTGCCAGCAGCCGTCCTGGAAACACCATATATTTT. As protein: CASSRPGNTIYF.

The chain is built from TRBV5-4 and TRBJ1-1; D unresolved. The CDR3 spans 12 residues. Germline V gene data show CDR1 as SGHNT and CDR2 as YYREEE (reference sequence). Trimming stripped 4 bases from V and 8 bases from J, with 12 bases between. CDR3 nucleotide sequence: TGTGCCAGCAGCCCAGCCCTCGGCGAAGCTTTCTTT. Amino acids: CASSPALGEAFF.

This chain connects TRBV29-1 to TRBJ1-2; the D gene is possibly TRBD1 (6 bases). Germline V gene data show CDR1 as SQVTM and CDR2 as ANQGSEA. V shed 3 bases and J shed 0 bases, with 11 bases lying between them. The CDR3 is 14 amino acids. The chain's CDR3 is CSVDRGGANYGYTF. CDR3 in DNA: TGCAGCGTTGACCGAGGGGGGGCTAACTATGGCTACACCTTC.

V gene TRBV3-1 (or the pseudogene TRBV3-2) combines with J gene TRBJ2-1, with TRBD1 matching 8 bases. The CDR3 loop spans 15 amino acids. Per the germline V gene, CDR1 is LGHDT and CDR2 is YNNKEL (reference sequence). Trimming removed 4 bases from V and 4 bases from J; junction bases left unmatched: 6. The CDR3 protein is CASSPPGQAYNEQFF. As DNA, the CDR3 is TGTGCCAGCAGCCCTCCGGGACAGGCATACAATGAGCAGTTCTTC.

The chain uses TRBV5-5 and TRBJ2-1; D is possibly TRBD2 (5 bases). Per the germline V gene, CDR1 is SGHKS and CDR2 is YYEKEE (reference sequence). Trimming removed 3 bases from V and 2 bases from J, with 12 bases in between. The CDR3 has 15 residues. CDR3 sequence reads: CASSSDYLAYNEQFF. CDR3 bases: TGTGCCAGCAGCTCCGACTACCTCGCCTACAATGAGCAGTTCTTC.

V and J are TRBV7-8 and TRBJ2-1; D uncertain. CDR1 and CDR2 from the germline V gene are SGHVS and FQNEAQ. V was cut by 6 bases and J by 5 bases, with 17 bases left in between. The CDR3 has 15 residues. The CDR3 bases are TGTGCCAGCAGTCCTCGGCGGACCACTCACAATGAGCAGTTCTTC. The encoded protein is CASSPRRTTHNEQFF.

The V gene is TRBV12-3 or TRBV12-4, the J gene TRBJ2-1, with D possibly matching TRBD1 (6 bases). The CDR3 totals 13 residues. V was shortened by 8 bases and J by 9 bases, with 17 bases between the two germline ends. The CDR3 DNA is TGTGCCAGCCATGGGACACGGCGAGGTGAGCAGTTCTTC. It is translated as CASHGTRRGEQFF.

The rearrangement joins TRBV4-3 to TRBJ1-1; D call uncertain. Trimming stripped 4 bases from V and 3 bases from J, with 12 bases between. Germline assignment: CDR1 LGHNA and CDR2 YSLEER. The CDR3 contains 14 residues. For the CDR3, the DNA is TGCGCCAGCAGCCTAGGCCGGCGGGACACTGAAGCTTTCTTT. Translated, it gives CASSLGRRDTEAFF.

The J gene is TRBJ1-6, the V gene TRBV30; D unresolved. Germline V gives CDR1 GTSNPN, CDR2 SVGIG (reference sequence). The CDR3 consists of 14 residues. V gave up 3 bases and J gave up 6 bases, with 12 bases separating them. The CDR3 sequence is CAWRLRVVNSPLHF. Here the CDR3 DNA reads TGTGCCTGGAGGCTGAGAGTCGTTAATTCACCCCTCCACTTT.

The V gene is TRBV29-1, the J gene TRBJ2-3, with D uncertain. The CDR3 sequence is 14 residues long. Germline CDR1 SQVTM, CDR2 ANQGSEA. V lost 5 bases and J 0 bases, leaving 12 bases between the germline ends. The CDR3 DNA reads TGCAGCGTTTCACCCGGGTCGAGCACAGATACGCAGTATTTT. Its protein is CSVSPGSSTDTQYF.

The gene calls are TRBV5-1 and TRBJ2-7, with TRBD1 matching 7 bases. CDR1 and CDR2 from the germline V gene are SGHRS and YFSETQ. With 9 bases clipped from V and 6 bases from J, the junction kept 12 bases outside the gene matches. The CDR3 runs to 13 residues. CDR3 residues: CATSRGFSAEQYF. CDR3 DNA: TGCGCCACTTCCAGGGGGTTTTCCGCCGAGCAGTACTTC. Combining the CDR3 with reference TRBV5-1 and TRBJ2-7 gives the whole variable domain KAGVTQTPRYLIKTRGQQVTLSCSPISGHRSVSWYQQTPGQGLQFLFEYFSETQRNKGNFPGRFSGRQFSNSRSEMNVSTLELGDSALYLCATSRGFSAEQYFGPGTRLTVT.